This TCR beta chain was observed in a study of blood T cell repertoires in COVID-19. Whole-study context: Both acute and convalescent COVID-19 samples were obtained from the United States, Italy and Spain. Sample material is recorded as cDNA or gDNA derived from T cells, B-cell-depleted T cells, or PBMCs.

In the authors' workflow: How many nucleated cells were present was estimated from reference gene primer amplification. Assay used: immunoSEQ multiplex PCR; TCRdb lists only in-frame clones, some missing. Clonal size and the V and J genes are those of that table, whereas D and trimming came from the DNA. The repertoire holds a few hundred thousand clones, with about 86% as singletons. The CDR3 extends over 14 amino acids. Germline V gene lookup returns CDR1 SEHNR and CDR2 FQNEAQ (reference sequence). After removal of 1 base from V and 4 bases from J, the junction contained 4 bases not matched to a gene. Enrolled through a virtual design, the participants were between roughly 18 and 95 years of age and came from some 25 US areas.

The rearrangement uses TRBV7-9 and TRBJ2-7, with 7 bases aligning to TRBD2. The clonotype was recovered from a woman aged 40 to 50 with acute COVID-19. The material sequenced was PBMCs or T cells enriched from blood (not recorded which). CDR3 amino acids: CASSLGGSAYEQYF. DNA for the CDR3: TGTGCCAGCAGCTTAGGCGGGAGTGCGTACGAGCAGTACTTC.